This T cell receptor beta chain came from a study of response to subunit inactivated influenza vaccine. TCRdb ran MiXCR on the RT-PCR reads and lists one entry per CDR3 protein. The sample consists of about 480,000 distinct CDR3 sequences, approximately 11% of them appearing once. In its sample, this clonotype was seen a few times. The germline V and J ends were trimmed by 2 bases and 0 bases, with 10 bases remaining between them. Germline-derived CDR1 and CDR2 are MNHNS and SASEGT. The CDR3 has 15 residues. The J gene is TRBJ2-5, the V gene TRBV6-1; D unresolved. The sequence was collected from a middle-aged man who received an inactivated influenza vaccine. Source: PBMCs from blood, taken roughly 6 weeks after vaccination. As DNA, the CDR3 is TGTGCCAGCAGTGAACTAGACCGGCACCAAGAGACCCAGTACTTC. Amino acids: CASSELDRHQETQYF.